These 28 T cell receptor beta chains were all obtained from the same sample, sequenced in a study of cytomegalovirus exposure and HLA in healthy donors. In the PCR, 60 Vbeta and 13 Jbeta primers were used. Using immunoSEQ multiplex PCR, the repertoire was profiled, and TCRdb retains in-frame clones only, with some absent. This table has 120,000 or so clones, roughly 77% appearing once. The sequencing sample was made of PBMCs. The receptors shown here come from a man aged 45-65 years in good health and CMV-seropositive.

This clone was detected only a few times. This chain connects TRBV27 to TRBJ2-1; a possible D gene is TRBD2 (5 bases). Looked up from germline, CDR1 is MNHEY and CDR2 is SMNVEV (reference sequence). The CDR3 has 11 amino acids. Trimming took off 6 bases at V and 9 bases at J, with 9 bases between the two ends. The CDR3 loop is CASSGVAEQFF. CDR3 nucleotide sequence: TGTGCCAGCAGCGGGGTGGCTGAGCAGTTCTTC.

This clone was found a few times. The chain couples TRBV20-1 to TRBJ1-3; D call uncertain. CDR3 length: 11 residues. Trimming removed 3 bases at V and 4 bases at J, with 4 bases between. The germline V gene encodes CDR1 DFQATT and CDR2 SNEGSKA (reference sequence). The CDR3 coding sequence is TGCAGTGCTAGGGGCGGAAACACCATATATTTT. As protein: CSARGGNTIYF.

This clone was counted only a few times. The V call is TRBV5-1, the J call TRBJ2-2; D perhaps matches TRBD2 (5 bases). The CDR3 extends over 14 amino acids. Per germline, CDR1 SGHRS and CDR2 YFSETQ. Trimming removed 3 bases from V and 5 bases from J, with 11 bases in between. CDR3 nucleotides: TGCGCCAGCAGCTGGCTGAGGGCGACCGGGGAGCTGTTTTTT. This gives the protein CASSWLRATGELFF.

The V and J genes are TRBV19 and TRBJ1-4; no definite D call. The germline V gene has CDR1 LNHDA and CDR2 SQIVND (reference sequence). V gave up 4 bases and J gave up 12 bases, with 9 bases separating them. This CDR3 has 11 amino acids. The CDR3 sequence is CASSNPRELFF. The CDR3 DNA is TGTGCCAGTAGTAACCCGAGGGAACTGTTTTTT.

The genes are TRBV6-5 and TRBJ1-2; no clear D. CDR1 MNHEY and CDR2 SVGAGI come from the germline V gene. Trimming took 1 base from V and 8 from J, leaving 11 bases between them. The CDR3 runs to 13 residues. In nucleotides, the CDR3 is TGTGCCAGCAGTTACTACCTCGCGGGAGGCTACACCTTC. This codes for CASSYYLAGGYTF.

V usage is TRBV2 and J usage is TRBJ2-1, with a possible D match to TRBD1 (5 bases). This CDR3 spans 12 amino acids. Per germline, CDR1 SNHLY and CDR2 FYNNEI. The V gene lost 4 bases and the J gene lost 9 bases, with 10 bases spanning the gap. CDR3 in DNA: TGTGCCAGCAGTGTAGACAGAGGTGAGCAGTTCTTC. Its translation is CASSVDRGEQFF. The full variable domain, in which reference TRBV2 and TRBJ2-1 provide the parts outside the CDR3, is EPEVTQTPSHQVTQMGQEVILRCVPISNHLYFYWYRQILGQKVEFLVSFYNNEISEKSEIFDDQFSVERPDGSNFTLKIRSTKLEDSAMYFCASSVDRGEQFFGPGTRLTVL.

The chain has TRBV10-1 and TRBJ2-3; tentative D call: TRBD2 (5 bases). Germline assignment: CDR1 WNHNN and CDR2 SYGVQD (reference sequence). The CDR3 extends over 12 amino acids. Trimming shortened V by 6 bases and J by 8 bases, and 12 bases separated the two germline ends. The CDR3 DNA reads TGCGCCAGCAGCGTACTCGGAGGTACGCAGTATTTT. Its translation: CASSVLGGTQYF.

The chain is built from TRBV10-3 and TRBJ2-3, with 16 nucleotides matching TRBD2. Trimming at V came to 6 bases and at J to 4 bases, leaving 7 bases not matched to a gene. Germline loops: CDR1 ENHRY, CDR2 SYGVKD. The CDR3 has 17 amino acids. CDR3 sequence reads: CAIRTGTSGRGADTQYF. For the CDR3, the DNA is TGTGCCATCAGGACCGGGACTAGCGGGAGGGGCGCAGATACGCAGTATTTT.

The CDR3 sequence: CASSEDVVLNTQYF. The CDR3 DNA reads as TGTGCCAGCAGTGAAGATGTAGTTTTGAATACGCAGTATTTT. The chain links TRBV6-1 to TRBJ2-3; D is unclear. Germline V lookup: CDR1 MNHNS, CDR2 SASEGT. The V gene lost 1 base and the J gene lost 7 bases, with 12 bases spanning the gap. There are 14 residues in the CDR3.

The chain has TRBV7-9 and TRBJ2-7; TRBD2 agrees at 9 bases. Germline assignment: CDR1 SEHNR and CDR2 FQNEAQ (reference sequence). After removal of 5 bases from V and 5 bases from J, the junction contained 10 bases not matched to a gene. CDR3 length: 15 amino acids. CDR3 DNA: TGTGCCAGCAGCGTCGTAGCGGGAGCAGTCCACGAGCAGTACTTC. Its translation: CASSVVAGAVHEQYF.

The J gene is TRBJ2-3, the V gene TRBV4-1; D is ambiguous. There are 17 residues in the CDR3. V was clipped by 0 bases and J by 3 bases, with 16 bases between them. Germline CDR1 MGHRA, CDR2 YSYEKL. The CDR3 loop reads CASSQESPLGRTDTQYF. CDR3 in DNA: TGCGCCAGCAGCCAAGAGTCTCCTCTTGGCAGAACAGATACGCAGTATTTT.

V gene TRBV6-6 combines with J gene TRBJ2-2, with 10 bases fitting TRBD2. CDR3 length: 14 residues. After removal of 8 bases from V and 3 bases from J, the junction contained 3 bases not matched to a gene. Germline assignment: CDR1 MNHNY and CDR2 SVGAGI (reference sequence). CDR3 residues: CASSLAGDTGELFF. CDR3 bases: TGTGCCAGCTCCCTAGCGGGAGACACCGGGGAGCTGTTTTTT.

The rearrangement joins TRBV9 to TRBJ2-3, with D possibly matching TRBD2 (6 bases). This CDR3 contains 14 residues. Between the trimmed V and J ends, which lost 0 bases and 8 bases, there was a span of 13 bases. Germline loops: CDR1 SGDLS, CDR2 YYNGEE. The CDR3 spells CASSVGLDGATQYF. CDR3 coding DNA: TGTGCCAGCAGCGTAGGACTAGATGGAGCTACGCAGTATTTT.

This chain joins TRBV30 and TRBJ1-1; maybe TRBD1 (5 bases). CDR1 is GTSNPN, CDR2 SVGIG, per germline (reference sequence). CDR3 size: 13 residues. V lost 3 bases and J lost 1, with 9 bases in between. The CDR3 region has the DNA TGTGCCTGGAGAGCAGGGTGGAACACTGAAGCTTTCTTT. Protein sequence: CAWRAGWNTEAFF.

J is TRBJ1-1 and V is TRBV5-1, with D perhaps TRBD1 (5 bases). CDR3 length equals 13 residues. Between the trimmed V and J ends, which lost 3 bases and 1 base, there was a span of 7 bases. CDR1 and CDR2 from the germline V gene are SGHRS and YFSETQ. For the CDR3, the DNA is TGCGCCAGCAGCTCTCAGGGGAACACTGAAGCTTTCTTT. As protein: CASSSQGNTEAFF. The variable domain in full, completed from reference TRBV5-1 and TRBJ1-1, reads KAGVTQTPRYLIKTRGQQVTLSCSPISGHRSVSWYQQTPGQGLQFLFEYFSETQRNKGNFPGRFSGRQFSNSRSEMNVSTLELGDSALYLCASSSQGNTEAFFGQGTRLTVV.

The chain couples TRBV30 to TRBJ2-1; weak D call: TRBD2 (5 bases). Per the germline V gene, CDR1 is GTSNPN and CDR2 is SVGIG (reference sequence). The V and J ends lost 3 bases and 10 bases respectively, with 10 bases between them. The length of the CDR3 is 11 residues. The CDR3, as DNA: TGTGCCTGGAGCGGAGGTAAGGAGCAGTTCTTC. Translating it yields CAWSGGKEQFF.

This clone showed up just once. The V gene is TRBV28, the J gene TRBJ1-4, with a possible D match to TRBD1 (5 bases). In germline, CDR1 is MDHEN, CDR2 SYDVKM. The length of the CDR3 is 14 residues. V shed 4 bases and J shed 3 bases, with 9 bases lying between them. This CDR3 reads CASSSGGANEKLFF. CDR3 coding DNA: TGTGCCAGCAGTTCCGGGGGGGCTAATGAAAAACTGTTTTTT.

This chain connects TRBV18 to TRBJ1-1; tentatively, D is TRBD1 (5 bases). Trimming stripped 5 bases from V and 7 bases from J, with 17 bases between. This CDR3 spans 14 amino acids. Germline-derived CDR1 and CDR2 are KGHSH and LQKENI. The CDR3 sequence: CASSKDISTVEAFF. Here the CDR3 DNA reads TGTGCCAGCTCAAAGGACATTTCAACAGTTGAAGCTTTCTTT.

The chain recombines TRBV11-3 with TRBJ2-5, with TRBD1 matching 7 bases. The J segment lost 0 bases and the V segment lost 5 bases, leaving 6 bases of the junction unmatched. The CDR3 spans 15 residues. The germline V gene has CDR1 SGHNT and CDR2 YENEEA. CDR3 protein: CASSASGQYQETQYF. In DNA form, the CDR3 reads TGTGCCAGCAGCGCGTCGGGACAGTACCAAGAGACCCAGTACTTC. The full variable domain, completed using reference TRBV11-3 and TRBJ2-5, is EAGVVQSPRYKIIEKKQPVAFWCNPISGHNTLYWYLQNLGQGPELLIRYENEEAVDDSQLPKDRFSAERLKGVDSTLKIQPAELGDSAVYLCASSASGQYQETQYFGPGTRLLVL.

The chain recombines TRBV5-1 with TRBJ1-1, with D uncertain. The CDR3 is 13 residues long. The germline V and J ends were trimmed by 5 bases and 3 bases, with 11 bases remaining between them. Germline CDR1 reads SGHRS; CDR2 reads YFSETQ. CDR3 sequence: CASRMRADTEAFF. CDR3 nucleotide sequence: TGCGCCAGCAGAATGCGGGCGGACACTGAAGCTTTCTTT.

This chain uses TRBV9 with TRBJ1-1; weak D call: TRBD1 (5 bases). The germline CDR1 and CDR2 sequences are SGDLS and YYNGEE. The CDR3 is made up of 16 amino acids. Trimming left V 1 base short and J 4 bases short, with 17 bases between. CDR3 residues: CASSVLTPKGFTEAFF. The CDR3 DNA follows: TGTGCCAGCAGCGTACTGACACCGAAGGGGTTCACTGAAGCTTTCTTT.

This rearrangement joins TRBV5-4 to TRBJ2-2; tentative D call: TRBD1 (6 bases). Trimming stripped 2 bases from V and 1 base from J, with 9 bases between. The germline V gene encodes CDR1 SGHNT and CDR2 YYREEE (reference sequence). The length of the CDR3 is 15 residues. The CDR3 DNA reads TGTGCCAGCAGCTTTGACAGGAGGAACACCGGGGAGCTGTTTTTT. Its translation is CASSFDRRNTGELFF. Filled out from reference TRBV5-4 and TRBJ2-2, the complete variable domain reads ETGVTQSPTHLIKTRGQQVTLRCSSQSGHNTVSWYQQALGQGPQFIFQYYREEENGRGNFPPRFSGLQFPNYSSELNVNALELDDSALYLCASSFDRRNTGELFFGEGSRLTVL.

The CDR3: CASSLAGGSGNTIYF. CDR3 DNA: TGTGCCAGCAGCTTAGCCGGCGGCTCTGGAAACACCATATATTTT. The chain employs TRBV7-9 and TRBJ1-3; D unresolved. This CDR3 contains 15 residues. The germline V and J ends were trimmed by 0 bases and 0 bases, with 6 bases remaining between them. Germline V lookup: CDR1 SEHNR, CDR2 FQNEAQ (reference sequence).

The rearrangement uses TRBV5-1 and TRBJ2-3; 7 bases are a match to TRBD1. The V segment lost 4 bases and the J segment 2 bases; nucleotides outside the gene matches: 7. The germline V gene has CDR1 SGHRS and CDR2 YFSETQ. CDR3 length: 15 amino acids. CDR3 nucleotide sequence: TGCGCCAGCAGCCGACAGGGAAGAGTCACAGATACGCAGTATTTT. This gives the protein CASSRQGRVTDTQYF.

The J gene is TRBJ2-7, the V gene TRBV10-2; 8 bases fit TRBD2. J lost 4 bases, V lost 2 bases, and 7 bases had no gene match. CDR3 length: 15 amino acids. The germline V gene encodes CDR1 WSHSY and CDR2 SAAADI. CDR3 loop: CASSEQVAGLYEQYF. The CDR3 bases are TGCGCCAGCAGTGAGCAGGTAGCGGGGTTATACGAGCAGTACTTC.

The J gene is TRBJ2-3, the V gene TRBV6-1, with TRBD1 as a possible D gene (6 bases). The germline V gene has CDR1 MNHNS and CDR2 SASEGT. V was clipped by 1 base and J by 1 base, with 12 bases between them. The CDR3 has 16 amino acids. CDR3 loop: CASSEGGRGGTDTQYF. CDR3 DNA sequence: TGTGCCAGCAGTGAAGGTGGCAGGGGAGGCACAGATACGCAGTATTTT.

The V and J genes are TRBV12-5 and TRBJ1-6; possible D gene TRBD1, 5 bases. Germline CDR1 and CDR2: LGHNT and FRNRAP. The CDR3 spans 14 residues. Trimming took off 7 bases at V and 10 bases at J, with 17 bases between the two ends. The CDR3 nucleotides are TGTGCTAGTGCCGTCGGGAGGGGCGGATCACCCCTCCACTTT. This sequence encodes CASAVGRGGSPLHF.

In this sample, this clone turned up once. Other DNA sequences from this sample encode an identical CDR3 as well. The chain links TRBV9 to TRBJ2-7; 10 positions match TRBD1. The CDR3 consists of 15 residues. After removal of 0 bases from V and 4 bases from J, the junction contained 4 bases not matched to a gene. Germline-derived CDR1 and CDR2 are SGDLS and YYNGEE. CDR3 sequence (DNA): TGTGCCAGCAGCGTAGGGACAGGGGGTCTATACGAGCAGTACTTC. Encoded protein: CASSVGTGGLYEQYF. Together with reference TRBV9 and TRBJ2-7, the CDR3 gives the full variable domain: DSGVTQTPKHLITATGQRVTLRCSPRSGDLSVYWYQQSLDQGLQFLIQYYNGEERAKGNILERFSAQQFPDLHSELNLSSLELGDSALYFCASSVGTGGLYEQYFGPGTRLTVT.